Listed here are 5 T cell receptor beta chains from one sample, sequenced in a study of T cell repertoires in cytomegalovirus infection. TCRdb itself ran the reads through MiXCR, one entry per CDR3 protein. The table includes 100,000 or so distinct CDR3 sequences, roughly 40% detected once. No antigen has been identified for these receptors. This specimen consisted of CD8+ T cells from cultured PBMCs, obtained from culture after CMV antigen stimulation. Receptors originate from a human donor in good health (CMV status not recorded). Some clones in this sample may be carry-over from other donors' samples.

The chain couples TRBV12-3 or TRBV12-4 to TRBJ2-5; tentatively, D is TRBD2 (5 bases). CDR3 length: 11 amino acids. Between the trimmed V and J ends, which lost 10 bases and 7 bases, there was a span of 13 bases. Written as DNA, the CDR3 is TGTGCCACCAGCGCGGGTGGGACCCAGTACTTC. Protein sequence: CATSAGGTQYF.

The chain links TRBV28 to TRBJ2-1; the match to TRBD2 covers 12 bases. J gave up 10 bases and V 4 bases, and 8 bases lay outside the gene matches. The CDR3 loop spans 15 amino acids. Germline CDR1 is MDHEN and CDR2 is SYDVKM. DNA of the CDR3: TGTGCCAGCAGTTATCTAGCGGGGGGGCTAGGGGAGCAGTTCTTC. Translating gives CASSYLAGGLGEQFF.

The chain couples TRBV12-3 or TRBV12-4 to TRBJ1-2; TRBD1 matches 7 bases. V dropped 6 bases and J dropped 0; count of bases not matched to a gene: 7. This CDR3 region has 15 residues. The CDR3 spells CASSPGGVSNYGYTF. The DNA of the CDR3 is TGTGCCAGCAGCCCAGGGGGGGTTTCTAACTATGGCTACACCTTC.

About this clonotype: The junction shows a germline mismatch at one end, possibly a read error. The V call is TRBV12-3 or TRBV12-4, the J call TRBJ2-7, with TRBD1 identical over 7 bases. This CDR3 has 12 residues. This chain's CDR3 is CASSPQGDSSFF. The CDR3 nucleotides are TGTGCCAGCAGTCCTCAGGGGGACAGTTCTTTCTTC.

This clonotype was found a few times. This chain joins TRBV6-1 and TRBJ1-1; TRBD1 matches at 7 bases. The V gene's germline CDR1 is MNHNS and CDR2 SASEGT. This CDR3 contains 14 residues. V shed 7 bases and J 1 base; nucleotides not matched to a gene: 6. The CDR3 region is CASNRDSWNTEAFF. As DNA, the CDR3 is TGTGCCAGCAACCGGGACAGTTGGAACACTGAAGCTTTCTTT.